The entry below describes one T cell receptor (beta chain). Its antigen remains undetermined. No much larger clone exists at a distance of one base, and base qualities are not known. The cysteine opens and the phenylalanine closes a CDR3 of 14 amino acids. Only the CDR3 portion is preserved as DNA: 42 bases, with reading frame beginning at the first base. Via the germline V gene, CDR1 is SGHAT and CDR2 FQNNGV. The germline ends are 10 bases apart after V is trimmed by 1 base and J by 3 bases. This entry comes from a study of cytomegalovirus exposure and HLA in healthy donors (dated by TCRdb to about 2017). Concerning the study at large: According to a later analysis, the approximately 120 validation repertoires were produced on the same platform as the approximately 690 repertoires of the first cohort. To predict cytomegalovirus infection status, the study brought together high-throughput TCR immunosequencing, statistical association of individual TCRs with disease status, and machine learning. The study aimed to test whether cataloging public T cell receptors could reveal signatures of past pathogen exposure. In addition to the first cohort of roughly 700 subjects, a separate validation cohort of under 150 different subjects was used. Results and caveats for the whole study, not just this receptor: While some public TCRs were present in many individuals, most TCR sequences turned up only very rarely across donors. In vitro tests confirmed that a few of the cytomegalovirus-associated TCR beta chains recognize cytomegalovirus antigens. Cytomegalovirus status was reported to be diagnosed by the classifier with high specificity and sensitivity in both the original and validation cohorts. All 120 or so repertoires were used to score co-occurrence in the validation cohort in a later analysis, because that analysis had no HLA typing for the cohort. According to the authors, the approach could potentially be generalized to other disease states and immunological phenotypes. The study listed approximately 150 TCR beta chains as associated with cytomegalovirus. A later analysis found that TCRs clustered in the first cohort also tended to co-occur in the 95 to 150 validation repertoires, with approximately 95% of cluster scores above 0.

Library preparation employed the immunoSEQ multiplex PCR assay. In the paper's pipeline: To diagnose cytomegalovirus status from the catalog of TCR beta chain sequences, a statistical classification framework was built. This is the immuneACCESS table as TCRdb keeps it, with only in-frame sequences that have V and J called. A part of the clones is gone; compared with another copy, unresolved V genes explain less than half, and the rest is unexplained. V and J calls and clone size are those listed in that table; D and trimming were worked out from the DNA. Present in this sample are a few hundred thousand clones, around 80% of which were seen just once. The ten most abundant clones make up more than 12% of the sample. Separate from the approximately 670-subject first cohort, the validation cohort of roughly 120 subjects was the group to which the donors belonged.

The rearranged segments are TRBV11-2 and TRBJ2-7; no D gene call is confident. The clonotype comes from a young woman in good health and CMV-seropositive. The material sequenced was PBMCs. The CDR3 protein sequence reads: CASSLVGSYYEQYF. In nucleotides, the sequence is TGTGCCAGCAGCTTAGTGGGCAGTTACTACGAGCAGTACTTC. Extended through the reference TRBV11-2 and TRBJ2-7 proteins, this CDR3 yields the full variable domain: EAGVAQSPRYKIIEKRQSVAFWCNPISGHATLYWYQQILGQGPKLLIQFQNNGVVDDSQLPKDRFSAERLKGVDSTLKIQPAKLEDSAVYLCASSLVGSYYEQYFGPGTRLTVT.